This T cell receptor (beta chain) was captured by sequencing in a study of T cells in Graves' hyperthyroidism and ophthalmopathy (dated by TCRdb to about 2019). Broadly, across the study: Peripheral blood samples were taken at initial diagnosis, before any treatment was given. A discovery cohort of about a hundred patients, about 40 with Graves' ophthalmopathy and under 60 with stable Graves' hyperthyroidism, was used to find distinguishing TCR V-J signatures. An independent validation cohort of around 20 hyperthyroidism patients and approximately 17 patients who later progressed to ophthalmopathy tested prospective prediction of ophthalmopathy. In more than five Graves' hyperthyroidism patients, the study also compared T-cell repertoires from thyroid tissue with T-cell repertoires from blood. After sampling, hyperthyroidism patients received methimazole starting at 30 mg daily, and ophthalmopathy patients received high-dose intravenous methylprednisolone. The 95 to 100 discovery patients were randomly divided into training and test sets at a 7:3 ratio. TCR Vbeta CDR3 sequencing of some 140 peripheral blood samples (approximately 44 ophthalmopathy, roughly 72 hyperthyroidism and about 17 progressor patients) is reported in the paper. Findings and caveats that apply to the study as a whole: No statistical method was used to set the sample size in advance, and investigators knew the group allocation. Blood samples also contained most of the expanded thyroid clonotypes (frequency above 0.001), which suggests that blood repertoires may reflect thyroid immune responses. In validation, the model predicted progression to ophthalmopathy with approximately 70% sensitivity and 72.22% specificity, a median of about 6 months before onset. In cross-validation, a model built on a 13 V-J signature told ophthalmopathy apart from stable hyperthyroidism with 87.88% sensitivity and around 81% specificity, and in testing the same model reached 80%/75%.

Ophthalmopathy patients had moderately to severely active disease, with a Clinical Activity Score of 3 or more, a NOSPECS grade of 4 or more, and a disease duration of less than 3 months. Patients with uncontrolled infections, other autoimmune diseases, pregnancy or lactation were excluded. Clinical symptoms, serum thyroxine and TRAb, thyroid ultrasound, and orbital computed tomography formed the basis for the diagnoses. PBMCs were isolated from about 10 ml of fresh peripheral blood by Ficoll-Paque density gradient centrifugation. Total RNA was extracted with Trizol reagent, and quality was checked on an Agilent 2100 Bioanalyzer. Its CDR3 holds 13 amino acids, cysteine through phenylalanine. The kept DNA is CDR3 alone, 39 bases in frame from the first base. V was cut back by 6 bases and J by 2 bases, leaving a gap of 8 bases between them. CDR1 and CDR2, per the germline V gene, are ENHRY and SYGVKD.

The TCR beta CDR3 regions were amplified from RNA transcripts. A first-round RT-PCR of the TCR CDR3 used the HTBI primer set with the Qiagen OneStep RT-PCR kit. Libraries were constructed in a second round of multiplex PCR, after which size selection and purification were performed. Paired-end sequencing of the libraries was performed with 100 bp reads on an Illumina HiSeq2000. For the original study's pipeline: SOAPnuke was used to process the raw data, removing reads that contained adapters or uncalled bases, had a mean Phred below 15, or lacked an exact match to the constant primer or identifier. COPE v1.2.5 was used to merge high-quality paired reads, and clonotypes were defined as unique nucleotide sequences. Clonotypes were aligned to IMGT TRBV, TRBD and TRBJ reference segments using MiTCR v1.1. The analysis was restricted to V-J combinations with a frequency above 0.0001, which together covered just over 99% of the repertoires. The TCS score was defined as the ratio of F50 (clonal expansion) to E x V (chaos), calculated using BLOSUM62-based TCRdist between CDR3 peptides within each V-J. Welch's t-statistics and random forest reduced 500 to 550 V-J features to fewer than 15, which were used in a naive Bayes classifier (R e1071). Clones were called with MiXCR by TCRdb after fastp trimmed the public reads at Q25, and only in-frame beta chains were retained. Entries that share a CDR3 protein sequence are merged under the most common genes and DNA. The V and J calls were determined by TCRdb, not by the authors. The sample contains 490,000 or so distinct CDR3 sequences, approximately 16% of them found a single time. Approximately 32% of the sample rests with the top ten.

Turning to this clonotype: What antigen it recognizes has not been identified. No qualities accompany the bases; no much larger clone lies one base away.

The TCR was taken from a woman aged 25-40 years with Graves' ophthalmopathy. The rearranged chain carries TRBV10-3 and TRBJ2-1; the D gene lacks a confident call. Sequenced input: blood. The CDR3 region reads CAIRTLPYNEQFF. The DNA reads as follows: TGTGCCATCAGGACTTTGCCCTACAATGAGCAGTTCTTC.